A single sample gave rise to the 3 T cell receptor beta chains below, sequenced in a study of blood T cell repertoires in COVID-19. Measured with immunoSEQ multiplex PCR; TCRdb has only the in-frame clones, and not every one. The sample lists nearly 350,000 clones; approximately 84% were seen once. Material: PBMCs or T cells enriched from blood (not recorded which). These receptor sequences come from a young woman who had recovered from COVID-19.

This chain connects TRBV5-1 to TRBJ2-4; D possibly corresponds to TRBD2 (5 bases). Trimming shortened V by 4 bases and J by 3 bases, and 11 bases separated the two germline ends. Germline CDR1 reads SGHRS; CDR2 reads YFSETQ. This CDR3 has 14 residues. CDR3 sequence: CASSVGDGKNIQYF. DNA for the CDR3: TGCGCCAGCAGCGTCGGGGATGGCAAAAACATTCAGTACTTC.

The count of this clone is one. This chain connects TRBV14 to TRBJ2-5; 7 bases map to TRBD1. V shed 3 bases and J 0 bases; nucleotides not matched to a gene: 10. From germline, CDR1 is SGHDN and CDR2 FVKESK. The CDR3 extends over 17 amino acids. CDR3 bases: TGTGCCAGCAGCCACGGGTTGTCCAGGGGGTACCAAGAGACCCAGTACTTC. Its translation: CASSHGLSRGYQETQYF. The whole variable domain, filled in from reference TRBV14 and TRBJ2-5, reads EAGVTQFPSHSVIEKGQTVTLRCDPISGHDNLYWYRRVMGKEIKFLLHFVKESKQDESGMPNNRFLAERTGGTYSTLKVQPAELEDSGVYFCASSHGLSRGYQETQYFGPGTRLLVL.

In DNA, the CDR3 is TGTGCCAGCAGGGGACTAGCGGGGGCTGAGCAGTTCTTC. Translation gives CASRGLAGAEQFF. The chain is built from TRBV6-5 and TRBJ2-1, with 14 bases fitting TRBD2. The J segment lost 9 bases and the V segment lost 6 bases, leaving 1 base of the junction unmatched. The germline gives CDR1 MNHEY, CDR2 SVGAGI. The CDR3 sequence is 13 residues long.